A selection of T cell receptor beta chains follows, all from one sample in a study of blood T cell repertoires in COVID-19. Clones were read by immunoSEQ multiplex PCR, and TCRdb kept only the in-frame ones, dropping some. Altogether 20,000 to 30,000 clones are present, approximately 77% being singletons, with the ten largest covering around 15%. Sample: peripheral blood. These receptors were obtained from an older man with active or convalescent COVID-19. CDR3s include the opening cysteine and the closing phenylalanine or tryptophan.

J: TRBJ2-1
V: TRBV6-2/TRBV6-3
CDR3: CASSYPALVSRYSYNEQFF

J: TRBJ1-1
V: TRBV12-3/TRBV12-4
CDR3: CASSFQSYTEAFF

J: TRBJ2-5
V: TRBV7-7
CDR3: CASSSASGRGETQYF

J: TRBJ1-1
V: TRBV4-1
CDR3: CASSLTGTGPTEAFF

J: TRBJ1-1
V: TRBV6-5
CDR3: CASSYSQGLNTEAFF

J: TRBJ2-7
V: TRBV6-6
CDR3: CASSYSEQAYEQYF

J: TRBJ2-2
V: TRBV6-4
CDR3: CASSDSISGGDTGELFF

J: TRBJ2-1
V: TRBV13
CDR3: CASSSGTSYNEQFF

J: TRBJ2-5
V: TRBV3-1/TRBV3-2
CDR3: CASSHGLAGGGKTQYF

J: TRBJ2-2
V: TRBV6-5
CDR3: CASSLGPGELFF

J: TRBJ1-1
V: TRBV9
CDR3: CASSVGVGQGGVPEAFF

J: TRBJ2-3
V: TRBV28
CDR3: CASSSLTDTQYF

J: TRBJ1-2
V: TRBV19
CDR3: CASTLDRGRPGYTF

J: TRBJ1-1
V: TRBV4-3
CDR3: CASSQIPAGATEAFF

J: TRBJ2-5
V: TRBV9
CDR3: CASSVREQGWRETQYF

J: TRBJ2-1
V: TRBV9
CDR3: CASSDFGTAYNEQFF

J: TRBJ1-2
V: TRBV7-2
CDR3: CASSPRDRGRWQDYGYTF

J: TRBJ2-3
V: TRBV11-2
CDR3: CASSMRTSGTSTDTQYF

J: TRBJ2-7
V: TRBV9
CDR3: CASSVATSPFYEQYF

J: TRBJ2-7
V: TRBV27
CDR3: CASSLQGLGEQYF

J: TRBJ1-3
V: TRBV9
CDR3: CASSVAGAGNTIYF

J: TRBJ2-1
V: TRBV7-2
CDR3: CASSLVGQGSHNEQFF

J: TRBJ1-2
V: TRBV7-2
CDR3: CASSVTGARNYGYTF

J: TRBJ1-2
V: TRBV2
CDR3: CASSVQSDYGYTF

J: TRBJ1-1
V: TRBV6-5
CDR3: CASSATGLQAPEAFF

J: TRBJ2-3
V: TRBV6-2/TRBV6-3
CDR3: CASSYSTGASTDTQYF

J: TRBJ2-3
V: TRBV7-3
CDR3: CASSHSGGAADTQYF

J: TRBJ2-4
V: TRBV10-2
CDR3: CASSELLGTKNIQYF

J: TRBJ2-2
V: TRBV24-1
CDR3: CATSDLPGLAGTGELFF

J: TRBJ1-2
V: TRBV5-4
CDR3: CASTPERGYGYTF

J: TRBJ1-6
V: TRBV5-1
CDR3: CASSKIYNSPLHF

J: TRBJ2-7
V: TRBV18
CDR3: CASSSSRDNAYEQYF

J: TRBJ1-2
V: TRBV5-4
CDR3: CASSWDRPYGYTF

J: TRBJ1-4
V: TRBV18
CDR3: CASSPGGADEKLFF

J: TRBJ2-5
V: TRBV5-1
CDR3: CASSHPDSAWETQYF

J: TRBJ2-7
V: TRBV4-1
CDR3: CASSQERGYEQYF

J: TRBJ1-2
V: TRBV15
CDR3: CATSSRDRGTYGYTF

J: TRBJ1-1
V: TRBV7-9
CDR3: CASSPQTGNTEAFF

J: TRBJ2-7
V: TRBV15
CDR3: CATSRRTLNYEQYF

J: TRBJ1-2
V: TRBV6-1
CDR3: CASSERGGNGYTF

J: TRBJ2-1
V: TRBV3-1/TRBV3-2
CDR3: CASSRITSGSSYNEQFF

J: TRBJ1-1
V: TRBV3-1/TRBV3-2
CDR3: CASSPMGAEAFF